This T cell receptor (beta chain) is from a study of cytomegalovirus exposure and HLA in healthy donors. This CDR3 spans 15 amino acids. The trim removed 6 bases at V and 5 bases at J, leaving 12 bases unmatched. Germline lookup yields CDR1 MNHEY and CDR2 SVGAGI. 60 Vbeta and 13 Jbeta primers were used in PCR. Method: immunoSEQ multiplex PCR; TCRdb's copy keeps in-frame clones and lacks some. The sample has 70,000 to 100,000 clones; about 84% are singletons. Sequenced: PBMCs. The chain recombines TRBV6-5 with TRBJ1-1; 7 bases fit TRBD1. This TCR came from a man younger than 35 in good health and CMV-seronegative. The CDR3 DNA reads TGTGCCAGCAGCCTACAGGGGTTAGTGGGGACTGAAGCTTTCTTT. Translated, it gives CASSLQGLVGTEAFF.